Detailed here is one T cell receptor (beta chain). Its antigen remains unidentified. The CDR3 covers 14 residues. After removal of 1 base from V and 5 bases from J, the junction contained 5 bases not matched to a gene. CDR1 SEHNR and CDR2 FQNEAQ come from the germline V gene (reference sequence). This specimen belongs to a study of high-grade serous ovarian cancer treatment subgroups. Whole-study results and caveats: Higher neoantigen levels went with greater TCR clonal relatedness. CDR1 and CDR2 were left unanalyzed; analyses focused on CDR3.

Clones were sequenced by immunoSEQ multiplex PCR, and TCRdb holds only the in-frame ones, with some missing. Counted here are roughly 10,000 clones, about 70% occurring once; the ten biggest clones make up roughly 4%. The tumor samples were collected prior to definitive surgery or chemotherapy. The chain links TRBV7-9 to TRBJ2-7; 7 nucleotides agree with TRBD1. What was sequenced was tumor tissue. The sequence derives from a human donor with high-grade serous ovarian cancer. CDR3 DNA: TGTGCCAGCAGCTTAGATTACAGGGGCGACGAGCAGTACTTC. The encoded protein is CASSLDYRGDEQYF.